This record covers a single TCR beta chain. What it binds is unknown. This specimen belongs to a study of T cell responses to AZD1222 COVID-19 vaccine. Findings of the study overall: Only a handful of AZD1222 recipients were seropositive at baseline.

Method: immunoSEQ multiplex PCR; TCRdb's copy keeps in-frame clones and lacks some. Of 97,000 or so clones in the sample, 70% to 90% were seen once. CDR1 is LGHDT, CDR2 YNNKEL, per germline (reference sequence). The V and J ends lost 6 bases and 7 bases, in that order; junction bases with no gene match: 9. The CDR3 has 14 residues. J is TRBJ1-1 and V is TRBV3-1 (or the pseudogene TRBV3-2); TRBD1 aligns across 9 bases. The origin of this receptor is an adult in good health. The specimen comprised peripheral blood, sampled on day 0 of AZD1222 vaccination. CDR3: CASRVGTGLGEAFF. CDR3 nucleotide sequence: TGTGCCAGCAGGGTTGGGACAGGGTTAGGTGAAGCTTTCTTT.